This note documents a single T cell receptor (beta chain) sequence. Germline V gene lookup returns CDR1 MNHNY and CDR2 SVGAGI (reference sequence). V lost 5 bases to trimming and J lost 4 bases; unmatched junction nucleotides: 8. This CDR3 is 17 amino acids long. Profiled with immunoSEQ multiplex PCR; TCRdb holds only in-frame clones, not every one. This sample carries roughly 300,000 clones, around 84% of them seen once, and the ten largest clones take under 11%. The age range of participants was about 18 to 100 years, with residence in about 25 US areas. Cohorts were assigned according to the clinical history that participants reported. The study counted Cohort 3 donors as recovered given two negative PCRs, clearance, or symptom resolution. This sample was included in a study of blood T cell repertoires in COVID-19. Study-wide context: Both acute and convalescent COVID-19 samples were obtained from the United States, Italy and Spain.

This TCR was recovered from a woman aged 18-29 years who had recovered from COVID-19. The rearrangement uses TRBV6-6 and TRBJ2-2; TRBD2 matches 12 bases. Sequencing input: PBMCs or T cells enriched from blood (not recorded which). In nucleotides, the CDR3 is TGTGCCAGCAGTCCGACTAGCGGGAGCGTTGTCACCGGGGAGCTGTTTTTT. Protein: CASSPTSGSVVTGELFF.